One T cell receptor beta chain is described in this entry. Its antigen is unknown. This entry belongs to a study of shared clonotypes between healthy human individuals. Profiled with immunoSEQ multiplex PCR; TCRdb holds only in-frame clones, not every one. The sample shows 530,000 or so clones, 60% to 80% of them seen only once. Germline trimming cut 7 bases from V and 7 bases from J; bases unmatched to any gene: 12. The CDR3 spans 15 residues. The germline V gene encodes CDR1 MNHEY and CDR2 SMNVEV (reference sequence). Study-wide results and caveats: Genetic and exposure-history diversity was limited by the few donors. Sequencing depth was expected to influence donor clonotype sharing.

The specimen was PBMCs. The V call is TRBV27, the J call TRBJ2-1; 8 bases are shared with TRBD1. The source of this sequence is a woman in her thirties or forties in good health. Some clones in this sample may be carry-over from other donors' samples. The CDR3 sequence is CASTIQGAPVNEQFF. The CDR3 coding sequence is TGTGCCAGCACCATTCAGGGGGCGCCGGTGAATGAGCAGTTCTTC.